The 27 T cell receptor beta chains in this list originate from one sample, sequenced in a study of T-cell memory formation after mild COVID-19 (TCRdb year 2021). To prepare the library, 5' RACE was applied. Sequencing was performed on an Illumina NovaSeq 6000. TCRdb trimmed public reads at Q25 via fastp, called clones via MiXCR and kept in-frame beta chains. Here each entry gathers all rows of one CDR3 protein and keeps the most common genes and DNA. Here the sample has 450,000 to 700,000 distinct CDR3 sequences; about a sixth occur a single time. 9.5% to 15% of the sample goes to the ten largest clones. Sequencing was performed on PBMCs or a T cell subset sorted from them (not recorded which). These receptors were obtained from an adult woman who had mild COVID-19 (a few samples of this study predate the infection). The sample titles of this study are shuffled in the database, so cell type and time point are left out; the donor was told from shared clones.

About this clonotype itself: An end of the junction differs from the germline gene, which may be a read error. The rearrangement joins TRBV7-2 to TRBJ2-7; a weak D match, TRBD1 (5 bases). Germline values: CDR1 SGHTA, CDR2 FQGNSA. The CDR3 sequence is 16 residues long. The CDR3 spells CASSLSGHSGLYGQYF. In DNA form, the CDR3 reads TGTGCCAGCAGCTTATCCGGACACTCTGGCCTCTACGGGCAGTACTTC.

This clonotype was seen repeatedly, ten times or more. This chain joins TRBV14 and TRBJ2-1; the D is unclear. Trimming stripped 5 bases from V and 4 bases from J, with 3 bases between. CDR1 SGHDN and CDR2 FVKESK come from the germline V gene. This CDR3 is 11 amino acids long. The CDR3 DNA reads as TGTGCCAGCAGCGGGTACAATGAGCAGTTCTTC. This translates into CASSGYNEQFF. The variable domain in full, completed from reference TRBV14 and TRBJ2-1, reads EAGVTQFPSHSVIEKGQTVTLRCDPISGHDNLYWYRRVMGKEIKFLLHFVKESKQDESGMPNNRFLAERTGGTYSTLKVQPAELEDSGVYFCASSGYNEQFFGPGTRLTVL.

CDR3 region: CASSPTGVNEQFF. As DNA, the CDR3 is TGTGCCAGCAGCCCGACAGGGGTCAATGAGCAGTTCTTC. The rearrangement links TRBV4-2 to TRBJ2-1, with 8 bases aligning to TRBD1. Germline V gene lookup returns CDR1 LGHNA and CDR2 YNFKEQ. With 4 bases clipped from V and 6 bases from J, the junction kept 2 bases outside the gene matches. The CDR3 runs to 13 residues.

The gene calls are TRBV13 and TRBJ2-1; TRBD2 aligns across 12 bases. The CDR3 has 17 amino acids. Germline V gene lookup returns CDR1 PRHDT and CDR2 FYEKMQ (reference sequence). J was trimmed by 8 bases and V by 5 bases; bases with no gene match: 13. The CDR3 is CASSPHRRTSGADEQFF. The DNA of the CDR3 is TGTGCCAGCAGCCCCCACAGGAGGACTAGCGGGGCCGATGAGCAGTTCTTC. Variable domain in full (rest from reference TRBV13 and TRBJ2-1): AAGVIQSPRHLIKEKRETATLKCYPIPRHDTVYWYQQGPGQDPQFLISFYEKMQSDKGSIPDRFSAQQFSDYHSELNMSSLELGDSALYFCASSPHRRTSGADEQFFGPGTRLTVL.

The V gene is TRBV5-1, the J gene TRBJ2-1, with D perhaps TRBD1 (6 bases). V was pared by 4 bases and J by 4 bases, with 18 bases between. Germline V CDR1 and CDR2: SGHRS, YFSETQ. The CDR3 runs 16 residues. CDR3: CASSAGDHSKYNEQFF. DNA of the CDR3: TGCGCCAGCAGCGCAGGGGACCATAGTAAATACAATGAGCAGTTCTTC.

The chain recombines TRBV6-6 with TRBJ2-7, with 8 bases matching TRBD1. The CDR3 covers 12 residues. V shed 6 bases, J shed 5 bases, and the junction held 3 bases outside the gene matches. The V gene's germline CDR1 is MNHNY and CDR2 SVGAGI (reference sequence). CDR3 region: CASRTTGDEQYF. CDR3 in DNA: TGTGCCAGCAGGACGACAGGGGACGAGCAGTACTTC.

V is TRBV2 and J is TRBJ1-5; D remains unclear. This CDR3 comprises 15 residues. Looked up from germline, CDR1 is SNHLY and CDR2 is FYNNEI. With 3 bases removed from V and 7 bases from J, the gap between germline ends came to 16 bases. In DNA, the CDR3 is TGTGCCAGCAGTGAGGCTTTAGCCCTACGACAGCCCCAGCATTTT. Amino acid sequence: CASSEALALRQPQHF.

This clonotype occurred a few times. The genes are TRBV24-1 and TRBJ2-3; D is uncertain. This CDR3 comprises 16 residues. V shed 4 bases and J shed 0 bases, with 13 bases lying between them. CDR1 is KGHDR and CDR2 is SFDVKD in the germline V gene. The CDR3 nucleotides read TGTGCCACCAGTGACCCCAGAGCCCAAAGCACAGATACGCAGTATTTT. As protein: CATSDPRAQSTDTQYF.

This clonotype showed up many times. This rearrangement joins TRBV7-2 to TRBJ2-7; the match to TRBD1 covers 10 bases. Germline CDR1 and CDR2: SGHTA and FQGNSA. This CDR3 contains 15 residues. V trimming: 5 bases; J trimming: 5 bases; junction bases outside the gene matches: 9. The CDR3 is CASSPPTGGPDEQYF. The CDR3 bases are TGTGCCAGCAGCCCTCCGACAGGGGGCCCCGACGAGCAGTACTTC.

This clonotype showed up just a few times. The chain is built from TRBV3-1 and TRBJ2-7; 8 bases agree with TRBD1. V dropped 7 bases and J dropped 5; count of bases not matched to a gene: 4. Germline V lookup: CDR1 LGHDT, CDR2 YNNKEL (reference sequence). The CDR3 consists of 12 residues. In DNA, the CDR3 is TGTGCCAGCAACGACAGGGGCCACGAGCAGTACTTC. Translation: CASNDRGHEQYF.

The rearrangement uses TRBV10-3 and TRBJ2-2; TRBD2 might be the D (5 bases). CDR3 length: 14 amino acids. The germline V and J ends were trimmed by 8 bases and 6 bases, with 16 bases remaining between them. Germline CDR1 is ENHRY and CDR2 is SYGVKD. CDR3 protein: CAIGWSSKAGELFF. DNA of the CDR3: TGTGCCATCGGTTGGTCTAGCAAGGCCGGGGAGCTGTTTTTT.

In its sample, this clonotype was seen a few times. V usage is TRBV7-2 and J usage is TRBJ2-3; 16 bases match TRBD2. CDR3 size: 17 residues. V was pared by 4 bases and J by 2 bases, with 3 bases of the junction left unmatched. Germline loops: CDR1 SGHTA, CDR2 FQGNSA. Here the CDR3 DNA reads TGTGCCAGCAGCTCGGGACTAGCGGGAGGGTACACAGATACGCAGTATTTT. Translation: CASSSGLAGGYTDTQYF.

This clonotype was detected only a few times. The rearrangement links TRBV19 to TRBJ2-7; TRBD1 aligns across 8 bases. The germline CDR1 and CDR2 sequences are LNHDA and SQIVND (reference sequence). The CDR3 contains 14 residues. V was clipped by 7 bases and J by 1 base; unmatched bases: 6. The CDR3 sequence: CASNQRDRSYEQYF. The CDR3 DNA follows: TGTGCCAGTAACCAACGGGACAGGTCCTACGAGCAGTACTTC.

V gene TRBV2 combines with J gene TRBJ1-2, with TRBD1 identical over 8 bases. Germline V gives CDR1 SNHLY, CDR2 FYNNEI. The CDR3 is made up of 12 amino acids. The V gene end was trimmed by 7 bases and the J gene end by 8 bases; junction bases not matched to a gene: 6. As DNA, the CDR3 is TGTGCCAGCATTGACAGGGGTTACGGCTACACCTTC. Translating gives CASIDRGYGYTF.

This clonotype appeared a few times. This chain links TRBV4-3 with TRBJ2-3; possibly TRBD2 for D (6 bases). The V gene lost 3 bases and the J gene lost 2 bases, with 15 bases spanning the gap. The CDR3 consists of 16 residues. Germline assignment: CDR1 LGHNA and CDR2 YSLEER. The CDR3 DNA sequence: TGCGCCAGCAGCCAGGGGTCTAGCGTTATCACAGATACGCAGTATTTT. Its translation is CASSQGSSVITDTQYF.

This clonotype was seen more than once but under ten times. The chain is built from TRBV5-5 and TRBJ2-2; D not resolved. Trimming cost V 0 bases and J 0 bases, with 6 bases left between them. This CDR3 spans 15 amino acids. CDR1 and CDR2 from the germline V gene are SGHKS and YYEKEE (reference sequence). This CDR3 reads CASSLDSANTGELFF. The CDR3 nucleotides are TGTGCCAGCAGCTTGGATTCAGCGAACACCGGGGAGCTGTTTTTT.

CDR3 sequence reads: CASSQDRPFEYSYEQYF. As DNA, the CDR3 is TGTGCCAGCAGCCAAGATCGCCCCTTTGAATACTCCTACGAGCAGTACTTC. The rearrangement links TRBV4-2 to TRBJ2-7; no definite D call. Germline V gene sequence: CDR1 LGHNA, CDR2 YNFKEQ. The V gene lost 0 bases and the J gene lost 0 bases, with 15 bases spanning the gap. The CDR3 sequence is 17 residues long.

This clonotype was counted only a few times. This rearrangement joins TRBV12-3 or TRBV12-4 to TRBJ1-2, with a tentative D call TRBD1 (5 bases). The CDR3 consists of 13 residues. V lost 5 bases and J lost 6, with 13 bases in between. The CDR3 sequence: CASSHGGIHGYTF. Written as DNA, the CDR3 is TGTGCCAGCAGTCACGGGGGAATCCATGGCTACACCTTC.

This clonotype was recorded at least ten times. This rearrangement joins TRBV3-1 to TRBJ1-1; 7 nucleotides align to TRBD1. Per germline, CDR1 LGHDT and CDR2 YNNKEL (reference sequence). The CDR3 length is 15 residues. V dropped 4 bases and J dropped 7; count of bases not matched to a gene: 12. CDR3 amino acids: CASSPLLGGAVEAFF. In DNA, the CDR3 is TGTGCCAGCAGCCCCCTTTTAGGGGGCGCGGTTGAAGCTTTCTTT.

This clonotype has only a few counts. The rearrangement joins TRBV7-2 to TRBJ1-2; no definite D call. The ends were cut back, 3 bases at V and 6 bases at J, with 17 bases in the middle. Germline assignment: CDR1 SGHTA and CDR2 FQGNSA. CDR3 size: 15 residues. The CDR3 spells CASSFFGGSYDGYTF. Here the CDR3 DNA reads TGTGCCAGCAGCTTTTTTGGAGGGTCCTATGATGGCTACACCTTC.

Of note for this clonotype: One junction end disagrees with the germline gene, perhaps due to a read error. V usage is TRBV20-1 and J usage is TRBJ2-1; tentatively, D is TRBD1 (6 bases). CDR1 is DFQATT, CDR2 SNEGSKA, per germline (reference sequence). This CDR3 has 16 amino acids. DNA of the CDR3: TGCAGTGCTAGTGCTACGACAGGCCCCCCCTACAATGTGCAGTTCTTC. Protein: CSASATTGPPYNVQFF.

The chain joins TRBV20-1 to TRBJ1-1; D remains unclear. Germline V CDR1 and CDR2: DFQATT, SNEGSKA (reference sequence). The germline V and J ends were trimmed by 5 bases and 10 bases, with 14 bases remaining between them. This CDR3 comprises 11 residues. For the CDR3, the DNA is TGCAGTGCTGTCGACCGGGATGGAGCTTTCTTT. Its protein is CSAVDRDGAFF.

This clonotype was recorded many times. This chain joins TRBV5-1 and TRBJ2-7; D not resolved. V lost 0 bases and J 2 bases, leaving 6 bases between the germline ends. Germline V lookup: CDR1 SGHRS, CDR2 YFSETQ. CDR3 length: 13 residues. CDR3 in amino acids: CASSLGVPYEQYF. The CDR3 coding sequence is TGCGCCAGCAGCTTGGGGGTACCCTACGAGCAGTACTTC.

This clonotype was counted between two and nine times. The rearrangement uses TRBV29-1 and TRBJ2-7; the match to TRBD1 covers 11 bases. Germline V gene sequence: CDR1 SQVTM, CDR2 ANQGSEA. Trimming took 2 bases from V and 0 from J; bases not matched to a gene: 6. The CDR3 is 16 amino acids. The CDR3 loop reads CSVELGDRGTSYEQYF. CDR3 nucleotides: TGCAGCGTTGAATTAGGGGACAGGGGGACCTCCTACGAGCAGTACTTC.

This clonotype showed up just a few times. V is TRBV15 and J is TRBJ1-6; D is perhaps TRBD1 (5 bases). The CDR3 sequence is 18 residues long. V was clipped by 0 bases and J by 3 bases, with 15 bases between them. Germline V gene data show CDR1 as LNHNV and CDR2 as YYDKDF (reference sequence). The CDR3 loop is CATSREVTVRDYNSPLHF. The CDR3 bases are TGTGCCACCAGCAGAGAGGTTACTGTCAGGGACTATAATTCACCCCTCCACTTT.

The chain carries TRBV6-5 and TRBJ2-1; 8 bases fit TRBD2. Germline assignment: CDR1 MNHEY and CDR2 SVGAGI. The CDR3 length is 14 residues. Trimming at V came to 6 bases and at J to 7 bases, leaving 8 bases not matched to a gene. The CDR3 nucleotides are TGTGCCAGCAGGGCTCAACTAGCGGCGAATGAGCAGTTCTTC. Amino acid sequence: CASRAQLAANEQFF.

This clonotype was recorded a few times. This rearrangement joins TRBV6-1 to TRBJ2-1; 11 bases align to TRBD1. The CDR3 extends over 14 amino acids. Germline V gives CDR1 MNHNS, CDR2 SASEGT. J was trimmed by 7 bases and V by 6 bases; bases with no gene match: 5. The CDR3 is CASRGQGGRNEQFF. In DNA, the CDR3 is TGTGCCAGCAGGGGACAGGGGGGGCGGAATGAGCAGTTCTTC.